The rows below give T cell receptor beta chains drawn from one sample of a study of Tregs in tolerant kidney transplant recipients. These receptors have no known antigen. TCRdb keeps only in-frame clones here, not all; method: immunoSEQ multiplex PCR. The table has 35,000 to 50,000 clones, nearly 97% seen once. The source material was Tregs from blood cultured with allogeneic cells. The receptors originated from a human donor in good health. CDR3s include the opening cysteine and the closing phenylalanine or tryptophan. The order of the fields is V gene, J gene, D gene, clone size, CDR3 DNA, CDR3 protein. A D gene is named only where the DNA matches it firmly. Only some rows state a clone size, as once, few, many or a class for expanded clones.

v_gene: TRBV9
j_gene: TRBJ1-4
d_gene: .
abundance: .
CDR3nt: TGTGCCAGCAGCCCCCCAGGGAGCCGCCAGGAAAAACTGTTTTTT
CDR3aa: CASSPPGSRQEKLFF

v_gene: TRBV5-1
j_gene: TRBJ2-7
d_gene: .
abundance: .
CDR3nt: TGCGCCAGCAGCTTAGCCAGCGCTTACTCCTACGAGCAGTACTTC
CDR3aa: CASSLASAYSYEQYF

v_gene: TRBV11-2
j_gene: TRBJ1-6
d_gene: .
abundance: .
CDR3nt: TGTGCCAGCAGCGCGGCCTTAGGGGATTCACCCCTCCACTTT
CDR3aa: CASSAALGDSPLHF

v_gene: TRBV27
j_gene: TRBJ2-2
d_gene: .
abundance: .
CDR3nt: TGTGCCAGCAGTTTAAGGGGGATCAACACCGGGGAGCTGTTTTTT
CDR3aa: CASSLRGINTGELFF

v_gene: TRBV10-1
j_gene: TRBJ2-1
d_gene: .
abundance: .
CDR3nt: TGCGCCAGCAGTCATGACAGGACCCAAGGGACCTACAATGAGCAGTTCTTC
CDR3aa: CASSHDRTQGTYNEQFF

v_gene: TRBV7-2
j_gene: TRBJ2-1
d_gene: .
abundance: .
CDR3nt: TGTGCCAGCAGCTGGGGTGCGAGTTACAATGAGCAGTTCTTC
CDR3aa: CASSWGASYNEQFF

v_gene: TRBV9
j_gene: TRBJ1-1
d_gene: .
abundance: .
CDR3nt: TGTGCCAGCAGCGTTAATCCAGGGAAGAGGACTGAAGCTTTCTTT
CDR3aa: CASSVNPGKRTEAFF

v_gene: TRBV5-6
j_gene: TRBJ1-2
d_gene: .
abundance: .
CDR3nt: TGTGCCAGCCGACCACAGCTTAACTATGGCTACACCTTC
CDR3aa: CASRPQLNYGYTF

v_gene: TRBV10-3
j_gene: TRBJ2-1
d_gene: TRBD1
abundance: once
CDR3nt: TGTGCCATCAGTAAGGGACAGGACTCCTACAATGAGCAGTTCTTC
CDR3aa: CAISKGQDSYNEQFF

v_gene: TRBV2
j_gene: TRBJ2-1
d_gene: .
abundance: .
CDR3nt: TGTGCCAGCAGTGGGTCTATGGGGCAGGGCGATGAGCAGTTCTTC
CDR3aa: CASSGSMGQGDEQFF

v_gene: TRBV30
j_gene: TRBJ2-2
d_gene: .
abundance: .
CDR3nt: TGTGCCTGGAGAAGGGCGGGCACCGGGGAGCTGTTTTTT
CDR3aa: CAWRRAGTGELFF

v_gene: TRBV10-1
j_gene: TRBJ1-2
d_gene: .
abundance: .
CDR3nt: TGCGCCAGCAGTGAGAACAGAGACTATGGCTACACCTTC
CDR3aa: CASSENRDYGYTF

v_gene: TRBV30
j_gene: TRBJ1-2
d_gene: .
abundance: .
CDR3nt: TGTGCCTGGAGTGTTCGGGGAGGGAATGGCTACACCTTC
CDR3aa: CAWSVRGGNGYTF

v_gene: TRBV28
j_gene: TRBJ2-1
d_gene: .
abundance: .
CDR3nt: TGTGCCAGCAGACGCGCTGTGGTTGAGCAGTTCTTC
CDR3aa: CASRRAVVEQFF

v_gene: TRBV9
j_gene: TRBJ2-3
d_gene: .
abundance: .
CDR3nt: TGTGCCAGCAGCGTATCCACGTACACAGATACGCAGTATTTT
CDR3aa: CASSVSTYTDTQYF

v_gene: TRBV5-1
j_gene: TRBJ2-3
d_gene: TRBD2
abundance: .
CDR3nt: TGCGCCAGCAGCTTTCGCCCTACGGGAGGGGGTGCAGATACGCAGTATTTT
CDR3aa: CASSFRPTGGGADTQYF

v_gene: TRBV19
j_gene: TRBJ2-6
d_gene: TRBD1
abundance: .
CDR3nt: TGTGCCACCCAAAGGGGGCATGCTGGGGCCAACGTCCTGACTTTC
CDR3aa: CATQRGHAGANVLTF

v_gene: TRBV11-2
j_gene: TRBJ2-3
d_gene: .
abundance: .
CDR3nt: TGTGCCAGCAGCTCTCTCGGGGGCCCAGATACGCAGTATTTT
CDR3aa: CASSSLGGPDTQYF

v_gene: TRBV9
j_gene: TRBJ2-1
d_gene: .
abundance: .
CDR3nt: TGTGCCAGCAGCGTAGTTACCAAATTCAATGAGCAGTTCTTC
CDR3aa: CASSVVTKFNEQFF

v_gene: TRBV5-1
j_gene: TRBJ1-6
d_gene: .
abundance: once
CDR3nt: TGCGCCAGCAGCTCGACGGGCCTACGACGTAATTCACCCCTCCACTTT
CDR3aa: CASSSTGLRRNSPLHF

v_gene: TRBV30
j_gene: TRBJ1-5
d_gene: TRBD1
abundance: .
CDR3nt: TGTGCCTGGACGGTACAGGGGGTAAATCAGCCCCAGCATTTT
CDR3aa: CAWTVQGVNQPQHF

v_gene: TRBV18
j_gene: TRBJ1-2
d_gene: .
abundance: .
CDR3nt: TGTGCCAGCTCCGCTAGTTCGAACTATGGCTACACCTTC
CDR3aa: CASSASSNYGYTF

v_gene: TRBV5-1
j_gene: TRBJ1-1
d_gene: .
abundance: few
CDR3nt: TGCGCCAGCAGCTTGGAATGGGGCACTGAAGCTTTCTTT
CDR3aa: CASSLEWGTEAFF

v_gene: TRBV11-3
j_gene: TRBJ2-7
d_gene: .
abundance: .
CDR3nt: TGTGCCAGCAGCTTACCCCCCGGCGGGGCCTTGGTCACTCACGAGCAGTACTTC
CDR3aa: CASSLPPGGALVTHEQYF

v_gene: TRBV7-9
j_gene: TRBJ1-1
d_gene: TRBD1
abundance: .
CDR3nt: TGTGCCAGCAGCTTAATCCGACAGGGCGAAGCTTTCTTT
CDR3aa: CASSLIRQGEAFF

v_gene: TRBV5-6
j_gene: TRBJ1-5
d_gene: .
abundance: .
CDR3nt: TGTGCCAGCAGCTTGTTTGGCAATCAGCCCCAGCATTTT
CDR3aa: CASSLFGNQPQHF

v_gene: TRBV10-3
j_gene: TRBJ2-1
d_gene: .
abundance: .
CDR3nt: TGTGCCATCAGTGAGTCGGGGGGAAACTCCTACAATGAGCAGTTCTTC
CDR3aa: CAISESGGNSYNEQFF

v_gene: TRBV25-1
j_gene: TRBJ2-5
d_gene: .
abundance: .
CDR3nt: TGTGCCAGCAGTGAATCGTACAGCCAGCAGTACTTC
CDR3aa: CASSESYSQQYF

v_gene: TRBV21-1
j_gene: TRBJ1-5
d_gene: .
abundance: .
CDR3nt: TGTGCCAGCAGCAAAGCAGGACAGTATAGCAATCAGCCCCAGCATTTT
CDR3aa: CASSKAGQYSNQPQHF

v_gene: TRBV19
j_gene: TRBJ1-2
d_gene: .
abundance: .
CDR3nt: TGTGCCAGTAGTATAGATCGATGGACAGTTTATGGCTACACCTTC
CDR3aa: CASSIDRWTVYGYTF

v_gene: TRBV7-9
j_gene: TRBJ2-1
d_gene: .
abundance: once
CDR3nt: TGTGCCAGCAGCTTAGCATGGTTAGCGGACGACAATGAGCAGTTCTTC
CDR3aa: CASSLAWLADDNEQFF

v_gene: TRBV6-1
j_gene: TRBJ1-5
d_gene: .
abundance: .
CDR3nt: TGTGCCAGCAGTGGACCCTACAGGACCTATAGCAATCAGCCCCAGCATTTT
CDR3aa: CASSGPYRTYSNQPQHF

v_gene: TRBV10-3
j_gene: TRBJ2-1
d_gene: TRBD2
abundance: .
CDR3nt: TGTGCCATCAGTGCTGAGCGGGGGGGCAGGAATGAGCAGTTCTTC
CDR3aa: CAISAERGGRNEQFF

v_gene: TRBV7-2
j_gene: TRBJ1-1
d_gene: TRBD1
abundance: .
CDR3nt: TGTGCCAGCAGCCAGGAGCCGGGACAGGGTACCCGTGTAGCTTTCTTT
CDR3aa: CASSQEPGQGTRVAFF

v_gene: TRBV6-5
j_gene: TRBJ1-2
d_gene: .
abundance: .
CDR3nt: TGTGCCAGCAGTGACAGGTCTGGTGGCTACACCTTC
CDR3aa: CASSDRSGGYTF

v_gene: TRBV4-1
j_gene: TRBJ1-2
d_gene: TRBD1
abundance: once
CDR3nt: TGCGCCAGCAGCCAAGATCCCGGCAGGGGGATCCGTGGCTACACCTTC
CDR3aa: CASSQDPGRGIRGYTF

v_gene: TRBV6-6
j_gene: TRBJ2-2
d_gene: .
abundance: .
CDR3nt: TGTGCCACAATGGTGGGCACCGGGGAGCTGTTTTTT
CDR3aa: CATMVGTGELFF

v_gene: TRBV5-1
j_gene: TRBJ1-4
d_gene: .
abundance: .
CDR3nt: TGCGCCAGCAGCTTGTCGAGGGGATCGGGTGAAAAACTGTTTTTT
CDR3aa: CASSLSRGSGEKLFF

v_gene: TRBV5-4
j_gene: TRBJ1-2
d_gene: .
abundance: .
CDR3nt: TGTGCCAGCAGCTCTTTCAGGGACTATGGCTACACCTTC
CDR3aa: CASSSFRDYGYTF

v_gene: TRBV5-8
j_gene: TRBJ1-1
d_gene: .
abundance: .
CDR3nt: TGTGCCAGCAGCTCCCGATTTGGCCGAGGGGACACTGAAGCTTTCTTT
CDR3aa: CASSSRFGRGDTEAFF

v_gene: TRBV6-6
j_gene: TRBJ1-5
d_gene: TRBD1
abundance: .
CDR3nt: TGTGCCACCCAGAAAGGGACAGGGGGAGTTCAGCCCCAGCATTTT
CDR3aa: CATQKGTGGVQPQHF

v_gene: TRBV15
j_gene: TRBJ2-1
d_gene: .
abundance: .
CDR3nt: TGTGCCACCAGGGAAAGGAAGGACCTCTATTGGAATGAGCAGTTCTTC
CDR3aa: CATRERKDLYWNEQFF

v_gene: TRBV2
j_gene: TRBJ2-7
d_gene: TRBD1
abundance: .
CDR3nt: TGTGCCAGCAACACGGGGACAGCACAGAGCGAGCAGTACTTC
CDR3aa: CASNTGTAQSEQYF

v_gene: TRBV10-1
j_gene: TRBJ2-5
d_gene: .
abundance: .
CDR3nt: TGCGCCAGCAGTCAACCCCCATGGGAGACCCAGTACTTC
CDR3aa: CASSQPPWETQYF

v_gene: TRBV6-1
j_gene: TRBJ2-3
d_gene: .
abundance: .
CDR3nt: TGTGCCAGCAGGGGACATATAACAGATACGCAGTATTTT
CDR3aa: CASRGHITDTQYF

v_gene: TRBV10-1
j_gene: TRBJ1-1
d_gene: .
abundance: .
CDR3nt: TGCGCCAGCAGTGCTCAACAGGGCCACACTGAAGCTTTCTTT
CDR3aa: CASSAQQGHTEAFF

v_gene: TRBV4-1
j_gene: TRBJ1-1
d_gene: .
abundance: .
CDR3nt: TGCGCCAGCAGCCAAATCCATGCTGGGGGGCTGAACACTGAAGCTTTCTTT
CDR3aa: CASSQIHAGGLNTEAFF

v_gene: TRBV5-4
j_gene: TRBJ2-3
d_gene: .
abundance: .
CDR3nt: TGTGCCAGCAGCTTGGTATCTGGCGGTCGCACAGATACGCAGTATTTT
CDR3aa: CASSLVSGGRTDTQYF

v_gene: TRBV7-9
j_gene: TRBJ2-7
d_gene: TRBD1
abundance: .
CDR3nt: TGTGCCAGCAGCTTAAGACAGGGGAACTCCTACGAGCAGTACTTC
CDR3aa: CASSLRQGNSYEQYF

v_gene: TRBV5-4
j_gene: TRBJ2-3
d_gene: .
abundance: .
CDR3nt: TGTGCCAGCAGCCCACAGAGAGCTAGCACAGATACGCAGTATTTT
CDR3aa: CASSPQRASTDTQYF

v_gene: TRBV6-5
j_gene: TRBJ2-7
d_gene: TRBD2
abundance: .
CDR3nt: TGTGCCAGCAGTCTAGCGGGTCTAGGGTTCGAGCAGTACTTC
CDR3aa: CASSLAGLGFEQYF

v_gene: TRBV5-8
j_gene: TRBJ2-1
d_gene: TRBD2
abundance: .
CDR3nt: TGTGCCAGCAGCCCGGGGGTAATAGCGGGGGGCCGAGTGGATGAGCAGTTCTTC
CDR3aa: CASSPGVIAGGRVDEQFF

v_gene: TRBV15
j_gene: TRBJ1-2
d_gene: TRBD1
abundance: .
CDR3nt: TGTGCCACCAGCAGAGATCCAGGGACAGGGGGCCGCGATGGCTACACCTTC
CDR3aa: CATSRDPGTGGRDGYTF

v_gene: TRBV11-2
j_gene: TRBJ2-6
d_gene: TRBD1
abundance: .
CDR3nt: TGTGCCAGCAGCCACCAAATCGGGACAGGTTTCTCTGGGGCCAACGTCCTGACTTTC
CDR3aa: CASSHQIGTGFSGANVLTF